These 18 T cell receptor beta chains were sequenced from one sample in a study of T cells after yellow fever vaccination. A single record per CDR3 protein comes from TCRdb applying MiXCR to the 5' RACE reads. The sample yields 170,000 or so distinct CDR3 sequences, approximately 6% seen once. The sequencing here drew on CD4+ T cells sorted from PBMCs, taken on the day of the first yellow fever vaccination. The origin of the receptors is a man aged 18 to 29 who received the YFV17D yellow fever vaccine.

This clonotype was seen a few times. The chain uses TRBV2 and TRBJ2-4; weak D call: TRBD1 (6 bases). Trimming left V 3 bases short and J 8 bases short, with 8 bases between. Germline CDR1 and CDR2: SNHLY and FYNNEI. The CDR3 has 12 amino acids. Here the CDR3 reads CASSDAGDIQYF. The CDR3 DNA follows: TGTGCCAGCAGTGATGCAGGGGACATTCAGTACTTC. The complete variable domain, with remaining parts taken from reference TRBV2 and TRBJ2-4, reads EPEVTQTPSHQVTQMGQEVILRCVPISNHLYFYWYRQILGQKVEFLVSFYNNEISEKSEIFDDQFSVERPDGSNFTLKIRSTKLEDSAMYFCASSDAGDIQYFGAGTRLSVL.

This clonotype appeared a few times. The chain uses TRBV7-2 and TRBJ2-5; 7 bases line up with TRBD1. Trimming removed 5 bases from V and 4 bases from J; junction bases left unmatched: 7. Germline V gene sequence: CDR1 SGHTA, CDR2 FQGNSA. CDR3 length equals 14 residues. The DNA of the CDR3 is TGTGCCAGCAGCCTGACAGGGATGGCAGAGACCCAGTACTTC. Its protein product is CASSLTGMAETQYF.

In its sample, this clonotype was seen many times. The chain couples TRBV24-1 to TRBJ2-3; D not certain. The CDR3 spans 13 residues. V was trimmed by 3 bases and J by 5 bases, leaving 8 bases between them. Per germline, CDR1 KGHDR and CDR2 SFDVKD. In DNA, the CDR3 is TGTGCCACCAGTGATAATTACAGAGATACGCAGTATTTT. Residues: CATSDNYRDTQYF.

This clonotype was seen more than once but under ten times. The rearrangement uses TRBV5-1 and TRBJ1-2; a possible D gene is TRBD1 (6 bases). CDR3 length equals 15 residues. Trimming cost V 0 bases and J 6 bases, with 15 bases left between them. CDR1 is SGHRS and CDR2 is YFSETQ in the germline V gene. The CDR3 reads CASSLVAGADHGYTF. As DNA, the CDR3 is TGCGCCAGCAGCTTGGTGGCAGGGGCGGACCATGGCTACACCTTC.

In this sample, this clonotype turned up a few times. The chain recombines TRBV11-2 with TRBJ2-3; D may be TRBD1 (6 bases). Trimming pared 2 bases from V and 1 base from J, leaving 10 bases between. The CDR3 has 15 residues. The germline V gene has CDR1 SGHAT and CDR2 FQNNGV. The CDR3 region is CASSLWTVGTDTQYF. The CDR3 DNA is TGTGCCAGCAGCTTATGGACAGTGGGCACAGATACGCAGTATTTT.

The sample holds many counts of this clonotype. The chain couples TRBV7-2 to TRBJ2-1; D is perhaps TRBD1 or TRBD2 (5 bases each). Germline V lookup: CDR1 SGHTA, CDR2 FQGNSA. The CDR3 extends over 14 amino acids. The V end lost 3 bases, the J end lost 8 bases, and 14 bases lay between the germline ends. CDR3 protein: CASSFGEGFDEQFF. CDR3 DNA sequence: TGTGCCAGCAGCTTCGGCGAGGGGTTCGATGAGCAGTTCTTC.

This clonotype showed up many times. The J gene is TRBJ1-1, the V gene TRBV6-2 or TRBV6-3; the D is unclear. There are 14 residues in the CDR3. The V gene's germline CDR1 is MNHEY and CDR2 SVGEGT. V lost 5 bases, J lost 1 base, and 11 bases lay in between. The CDR3 is CASSTPWGNTEAFF. CDR3 sequence (DNA): TGTGCCAGCAGTACCCCCTGGGGGAACACTGAAGCTTTCTTT.

Points on this clonotype: A much larger clonotype is one base distant, so this may be a read error. This chain connects TRBV7-9 to TRBJ2-1; D perhaps matches TRBD1 (6 bases). The CDR3 has 15 amino acids. The V end was cut by 3 bases, the J end by 8 bases, with 17 bases between. Germline CDR1 reads SEHNR; CDR2 reads FQNEAQ (reference sequence). The CDR3 DNA reads TGTGCCAGCAGCTTCCGGGACAAGGGGCACCATGAGCAGTTCTTC. As protein: CASSFRDKGHHEQFF.

The sample holds many counts of this clonotype. The chain carries TRBV7-2 and TRBJ2-1, with 8 bases lining up with TRBD1. Germline V CDR1 and CDR2: SGHTA, FQGNSA. This CDR3 has 17 amino acids. The trim removed 4 bases at V and 4 bases at J, leaving 12 bases unmatched. The CDR3 DNA sequence: TGTGCCAGCAGCTCTCCAGCAGGACAGGGACAATACAATGAGCAGTTCTTC. Translation gives CASSSPAGQGQYNEQFF.

This clonotype was counted between two and nine times. The V gene is TRBV9, the J gene TRBJ2-7; D call uncertain. The CDR3 runs 14 residues. Per germline, CDR1 SGDLS and CDR2 YYNGEE. Trimming stripped 0 bases from V and 6 bases from J, with 13 bases between. The CDR3 sequence: CASSVDSLRAEQYF. The DNA of the CDR3 is TGTGCCAGCAGCGTAGATAGCCTGCGCGCCGAGCAGTACTTC. Full variable domain (outside the CDR3, taken from reference TRBV9 and TRBJ2-7): DSGVTQTPKHLITATGQRVTLRCSPRSGDLSVYWYQQSLDQGLQFLIQYYNGEERAKGNILERFSAQQFPDLHSELNLSSLELGDSALYFCASSVDSLRAEQYFGPGTRLTVT.

The chain uses TRBV23-1 and TRBJ1-1; the match to TRBD1 covers 7 bases. TRBV23-1 is an ORF, and what it does is uncertain. Trimming at V came to 1 base and at J to 1 base, leaving 6 bases not matched to a gene. CDR3 length: 16 amino acids. Written as DNA, the CDR3 is TGCGCCAGCAGTCAATTCACTCGGACAGGGAACACTGAAGCTTTCTTT. It translates to CASSQFTRTGNTEAFF.

This clonotype has just a few counts. CDR3 DNA sequence: TGTGCCAGCAGTTTACTGATCGGCTCTGGGGCCAACGTCCTGACTTTC. Translating it yields CASSLLIGSGANVLTF. This chain joins TRBV28 and TRBJ2-6; D not resolved. Germline CDR1 reads MDHEN; CDR2 reads SYDVKM. Trimming cost V 2 bases and J 0 bases, with 8 bases left between them. The CDR3 consists of 16 residues.

In its sample, this clonotype was seen many times. The chain uses TRBV27 and TRBJ2-3, with 10 bases aligning to TRBD1. The CDR3 extends over 14 amino acids. The germline V gene encodes CDR1 MNHEY and CDR2 SMNVEV (reference sequence). V was clipped by 3 bases and J by 6 bases; unmatched bases: 3. In nucleotides, the CDR3 is TGTGCCAGCAGTTTTGGGACAGGGGCGGATACGCAGTATTTT. Translation gives CASSFGTGADTQYF.

This clonotype was counted at least ten times. The genes are TRBV20-1 and TRBJ2-5; the match to TRBD2 covers 14 bases. The germline gives CDR1 DFQATT, CDR2 SNEGSKA (reference sequence). The length of the CDR3 is 15 residues. With V trimmed by 4 bases and J by 4 bases, 5 bases remained unmatched. The CDR3 nucleotides read TGCAGTGCTATCCTGACTAGCGGGGGGGCAGAGACCCAGTACTTC. Translation: CSAILTSGGAETQYF.

This clonotype was detected a few times. This sequence joins TRBV14 and TRBJ2-5; D remains ambiguous. Germline values: CDR1 SGHDN, CDR2 FVKESK. The CDR3 sequence is 13 residues long. With 1 base removed from V and 4 bases from J, the gap between germline ends came to 7 bases. CDR3 loop: CASSQGLRETQYF. The CDR3 bases are TGTGCCAGCAGCCAAGGGCTAAGAGAGACCCAGTACTTC.

This clonotype has ten or more counts. The chain joins TRBV6-2 or TRBV6-3 to TRBJ2-3; 9 positions match TRBD1. Germline V gives CDR1 MNHEY, CDR2 SVGEGT. This CDR3 is 15 amino acids long. Trimming at V came to 7 bases and at J to 4 bases, leaving 9 bases not matched to a gene. CDR3 bases: TGTGCCAGCACCCACAGGGGGACAGGGTCAGATACGCAGTATTTT. As protein: CASTHRGTGSDTQYF.

CDR3 bases: TGTGCCAGCAGCTTGGTCCCAGATAGCAATCAGCCCCAGCATTTT. Its protein product is CASSLVPDSNQPQHF. The chain recombines TRBV5-5 with TRBJ1-5; D is ambiguous. CDR3 length: 15 amino acids. V shed 0 bases and J shed 0 bases, with 7 bases lying between them. Germline CDR1 is SGHKS and CDR2 is YYEKEE (reference sequence).

This clonotype was recorded at least ten times. The chain employs TRBV20-1 and TRBJ2-2; D unclear. This CDR3 spans 13 amino acids. Germline-derived CDR1 and CDR2 are DFQATT and SNEGSKA (reference sequence). V dropped 3 bases and J dropped 5 bases, with 10 bases sitting between them. In DNA form, the CDR3 reads TGCAGTGCTAGGAACCTAGGAACCGGGGAGCTGTTTTTT. It yields the protein CSARNLGTGELFF.